This T cell receptor (beta chain) was recovered during a study of blood T cell repertoires in COVID-19 (dated by TCRdb to the early 2020s). About the study as a whole: The collaborator samples originated in the United States, Italy and Spain and spanned the acute and convalescent phases of COVID-19. The material from the prospective study consisted of cDNA or gDNA derived from T cells, B-cell-depleted T cells, or PBMCs. Deeply sampled blood TCRbeta repertoires from subjects exposed to, actively infected with, or recovered from COVID-19 were included in the dataset. The repertoires were released in a freely available public database meant as a resource for research on the immune response to SARS-CoV-2. The samples were drawn from the first 160 participants of the ongoing ImmuneRACE study and from 1,254 subjects provided by 6 global collaborators. Nearly every sample came with metadata listing a de-identified subject ID, COVID-19 status, age in years and sex. Where HLA class I and class II types were available, the types were taken from metadata supplied by the sample provider, not from assay-based typing. Study-level results and caveats: How much clinical and demographic metadata was included differed by source and by participant, and the metadata was provided uncurated.

Via the germline V gene, CDR1 is KGHDR and CDR2 SFDVKD. From the cysteine through the phenylalanine, the CDR3 covers 14 amino acids. The only DNA kept is the CDR3, 42 bases in frame from the first base. V is reduced by 4 bases and J by 5 bases, leaving a spacing of 14 bases between them. Samples from volunteer blood donors who had recovered from COVID-19 were contributed by a second Seattle source. Each collaborating institution followed its own protocols to collect whole blood in K2EDTA tubes. Collaborator samples were shipped for TCRbeta analysis as frozen whole blood, isolated PBMCs, or DNA extracted from either sample type. A word on this clone: No cognate antigen has been identified for it. Per-base quality was not reported, and no clone a single base away is much larger than it.

TCRbeta CDR3 regions were amplified from genomic DNA using the immunoSEQ Assay, a bias-controlled multiplex PCR. The authors' pipeline ran thus. Nucleated cell counts per sample were estimated from amplification of reference gene primers within the assay. Sequence reads were collapsed and filtered to measure the absolute abundance of every unique TCRbeta CDR3 rearrangement. For each sample, productive Simpson clonality was calculated as the square root of Simpson's diversity index across productive rearrangements. As stored in TCRdb, this immuneACCESS dataset retains in-frame rearrangements with V and J assigned. A fraction of the clones does not appear; measured against another copy, unresolved V genes explain less than half of the discrepancy, and the remainder lacks a known reason. V and J calls and clone size are those listed in that table; D and trimming were worked out from the DNA. The table for this sample lists hundreds of thousands of clones; roughly 87% of them were counted only once. The ten largest account for roughly 2% of the sample.

This clonotype originated in a woman in her forties or fifties who had recovered from COVID-19. The sample consisted of peripheral blood. Here the chain combines TRBV24-1 and TRBJ2-7; tentative D gene TRBD1, with 5 bases matching. The CDR3 has the sequence CATSDPQGSHEQYF. The nucleotides are TGTGCCACCAGTGACCCCCAGGGTTCCCACGAGCAGTACTTC.